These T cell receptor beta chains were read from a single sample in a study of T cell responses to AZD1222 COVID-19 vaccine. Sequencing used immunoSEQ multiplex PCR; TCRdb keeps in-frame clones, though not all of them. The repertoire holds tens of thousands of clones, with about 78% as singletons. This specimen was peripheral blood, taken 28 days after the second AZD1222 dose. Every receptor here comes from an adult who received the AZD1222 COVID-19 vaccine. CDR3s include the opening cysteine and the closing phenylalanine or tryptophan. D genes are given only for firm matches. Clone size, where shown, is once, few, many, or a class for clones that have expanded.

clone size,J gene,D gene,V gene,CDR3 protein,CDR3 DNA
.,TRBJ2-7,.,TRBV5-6,CASSLASYEQYF,TGTGCCAGCAGCTTGGCCTCCTACGAGCAGTACTTC
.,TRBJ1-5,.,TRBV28,CASSPHPQSGNQPQHF,TGTGCCAGCAGTCCACACCCCCAGTCAGGCAATCAGCCCCAGCATTTT
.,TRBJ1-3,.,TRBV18,CASSPEENTIYF,TGTGCCAGCTCACCTGAGGAGAACACCATATATTTT
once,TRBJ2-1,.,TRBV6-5,CASPSWGNEQFF,TGTGCCAGCCCTAGCTGGGGCAATGAGCAGTTCTTC
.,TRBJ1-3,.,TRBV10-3,CAISEFLPDSLSSGNTIYF,TGTGCCATCAGTGAGTTCTTACCGGACAGCCTTAGCTCTGGAAACACCATATATTTT
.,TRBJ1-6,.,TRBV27,CASNNPDGYSPLHF,TGTGCCAGCAATAACCCGGACGGGTATTCACCCCTCCACTTT
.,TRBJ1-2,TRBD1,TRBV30,CAWSGTGGAGYTF,TGTGCCTGGAGTGGCACAGGGGGGGCTGGCTACACCTTC
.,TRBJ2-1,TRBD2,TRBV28,CASSPWTSGNNEQFF,TGTGCCAGCAGTCCTTGGACTAGCGGGAATAACGAGCAGTTCTTC
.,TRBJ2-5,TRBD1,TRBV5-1,CASSLTGTVQETQYF,TGCGCCAGCAGCTTGACTGGGACAGTCCAAGAGACCCAGTACTTC
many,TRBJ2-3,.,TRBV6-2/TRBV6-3,CASSYGESTDTQYF,TGTGCCAGCAGTTACGGAGAGAGCACAGATACGCAGTATTTT
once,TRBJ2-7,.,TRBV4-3,CASSREKTGSYEQYF,TGCGCCAGCAGCCGGGAAAAGACAGGTTCCTACGAGCAGTACTTC
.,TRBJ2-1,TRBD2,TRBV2,CASSVGRGNEQFF,TGTGCCAGCAGTGTGGGGAGGGGCAATGAGCAGTTCTTC
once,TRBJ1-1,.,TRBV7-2,CASSLNLKLNTEAFF,TGTGCCAGCAGCTTAAATCTTAAGTTGAACACTGAAGCTTTCTTT
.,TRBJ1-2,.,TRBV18,CASSPRDSYGYTF,TGTGCCAGCTCACCACGCGACAGCTATGGCTACACCTTC
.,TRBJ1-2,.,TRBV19,CASQKGETPVHGYTF,TGTGCCAGTCAAAAAGGCGAGACACCCGTACATGGCTACACCTTC
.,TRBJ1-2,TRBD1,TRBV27,CASSLKRDRPYGYTF,TGTGCCAGCAGTTTGAAGCGGGACAGGCCTTATGGCTACACCTTC
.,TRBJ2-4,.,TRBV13,CASSLGTPGAKNIQYF,TGTGCCAGCAGCTTAGGGACCCCCGGGGCCAAAAACATTCAGTACTTC
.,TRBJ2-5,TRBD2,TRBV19,CASSARSGGTQYF,TGTGCCAGTAGTGCGCGTTCGGGGGGGACCCAGTACTTC
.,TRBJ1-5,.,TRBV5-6,CASSLGVHQPQHF,TGTGCCAGCAGCTTGGGGGTTCACCAGCCCCAGCATTTT
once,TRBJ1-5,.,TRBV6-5,CASRGDRQNQPQHF,TGTGCCAGCAGAGGAGACAGGCAGAATCAGCCCCAGCATTTT
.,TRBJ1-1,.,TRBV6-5,CASSYSIRARGTEAFF,TGTGCCAGCAGTTACTCGATTAGGGCGCGGGGCACTGAAGCTTTCTTT
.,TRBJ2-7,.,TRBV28,CASSSLGSSYEQYF,TGTGCCAGCAGTTCCCTTGGATCCTCCTACGAGCAGTACTTC
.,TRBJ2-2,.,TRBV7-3,CASSRSGTYTGELFF,TGTGCCAGCAGCCGGAGCGGGACATACACCGGGGAGCTGTTTTTT
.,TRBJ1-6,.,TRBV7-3,CASSLVGANSPLHF,TGTGCCAGCAGCTTAGTGGGGGCGAATTCACCCCTCCACTTT
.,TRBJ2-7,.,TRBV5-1,CASSLQSGVRSYEQYF,TGCGCCAGCAGCTTACAATCAGGGGTTCGCTCCTACGAGCAGTACTTC
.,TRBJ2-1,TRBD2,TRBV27,CASSPLAGGGSYNEQFF,TGTGCCAGCAGTCCTCTAGCGGGAGGAGGAAGTTACAATGAGCAGTTCTTC
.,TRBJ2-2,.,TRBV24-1,CATSVSIGGELFF,TGTGCCACCAGTGTTTCCATAGGCGGGGAGCTGTTTTTT
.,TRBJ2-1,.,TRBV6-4,CASSDSAGGYNEQFF,TGTGCCAGCAGTGATTCTGCTGGCGGGTACAATGAGCAGTTCTTC
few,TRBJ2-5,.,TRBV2,CASRLHEGAQATQYF,TGTGCCAGCAGGCTACACGAGGGAGCGCAGGCGACCCAGTACTTC
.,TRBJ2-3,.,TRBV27,CASSSPTGSGTQYF,TGTGCCAGCAGTTCCCCGACGGGATCAGGTACGCAGTATTTT
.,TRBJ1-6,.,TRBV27,CASSSGGGNSPLHF,TGTGCCAGCAGTTCTGGGGGGGGGAATTCACCCCTCCACTTT
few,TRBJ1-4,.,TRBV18,CASSPAGMSEKLFF,TGTGCCAGCTCACCTGCAGGGATGAGTGAAAAACTGTTTTTT
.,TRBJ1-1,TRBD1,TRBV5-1,CASSPRDRGPTEAFF,TGCGCCAGCAGCCCGCGGGACAGGGGACCCACTGAAGCTTTCTTT
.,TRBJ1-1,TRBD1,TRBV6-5,CASRPDRIHTEAFF,TGTGCCAGCAGACCGGACAGGATCCACACTGAAGCTTTCTTT
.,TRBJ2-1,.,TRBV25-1,CASSGLVGSNEQFF,TGTGCCAGCAGTGGACTAGTTGGGTCGAATGAGCAGTTCTTC
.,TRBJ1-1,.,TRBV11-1,CASSLARVFNTEAFF,TGTGCCAGCAGCTTAGCGCGGGTGTTCAACACTGAAGCTTTCTTT
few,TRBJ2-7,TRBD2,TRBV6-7,CASLPGGVRLAGGLSSYEQYF,TGTGCCAGCCTCCCGGGTGGGGTTAGACTAGCGGGAGGGCTTAGCTCCTACGAGCAGTACTTC
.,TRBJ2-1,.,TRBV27,CASSEPAYNEQFF,TGTGCCAGCAGCGAGCCAGCGTACAATGAGCAGTTCTTC
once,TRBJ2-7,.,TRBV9,CASSGQSGSSYEQYF,TGTGCCAGCAGCGGACAAAGCGGTAGCTCCTACGAGCAGTACTTC
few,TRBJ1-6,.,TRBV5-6,CASSYYSNGDSPLHF,TGTGCCAGCAGCTATTACTCTAACGGGGATTCACCCCTCCACTTT
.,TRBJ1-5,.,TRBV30,CAWRTAGARGQPQHF,TGTGCCTGGAGGACGGCAGGGGCAAGAGGTCAGCCCCAGCATTTT
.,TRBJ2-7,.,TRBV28,CASSFLGDSDYEQYF,TGTGCCAGCAGTTTTCTTGGGGACTCCGACTACGAGCAGTACTTC
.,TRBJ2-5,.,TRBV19,CASARGGGLETQYF,TGTGCCAGCGCGAGAGGGGGTGGGCTAGAGACCCAGTACTTC
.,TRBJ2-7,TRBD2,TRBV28,CASSSGPWGTSGYEQYF,TGTGCCAGCAGTTCAGGGCCTTGGGGGACTAGCGGATACGAGCAGTACTTC
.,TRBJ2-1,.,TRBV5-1,CASSLGAGASYNEQFF,TGCGCCAGCAGCTTGGGGGCGGGCGCATCCTACAATGAGCAGTTCTTC
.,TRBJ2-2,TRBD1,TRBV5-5,CASGTGHTGELFF,TGTGCCAGCGGGACAGGCCACACCGGGGAGCTGTTTTTT
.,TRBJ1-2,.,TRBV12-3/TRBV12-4,CASTMKDGGYTF,TGTGCCAGCACCATGAAAGACGGTGGCTACACCTTC
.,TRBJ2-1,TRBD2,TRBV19,CASIETTSGIVNEQFF,TGTGCCAGTATAGAAACGACTAGCGGGATAGTCAATGAGCAGTTCTTC
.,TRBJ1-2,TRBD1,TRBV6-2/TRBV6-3,CASSYSGTAYGYTF,TGTGCCAGCAGTTACTCCGGGACAGCCTATGGCTACACCTTC
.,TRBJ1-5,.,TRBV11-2,CASSFSDNQPQHF,TGTGCCAGCAGCTTTTCTGACAATCAGCCCCAGCATTTT
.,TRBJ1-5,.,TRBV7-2,CASSSRVNQPQHF,TGTGCCAGCAGTTCTCGAGTCAATCAGCCCCAGCATTTT
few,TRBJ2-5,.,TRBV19,CASRGRQETQYF,TGTGCCAGTCGGGGACGACAAGAGACCCAGTACTTC
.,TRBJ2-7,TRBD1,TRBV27,CASSPRGQGVHEQYF,TGTGCCAGCAGTCCAAGGGGACAGGGGGTCCACGAGCAGTACTTC
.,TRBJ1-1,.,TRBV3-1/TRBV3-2,CASSHPYRHSEAFF,TGTGCCAGCAGCCACCCATACAGGCATTCTGAAGCTTTCTTT
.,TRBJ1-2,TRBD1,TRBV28,CASRPGQDYGYTF,TGTGCCAGCAGGCCGGGACAGGACTATGGCTACACCTTC
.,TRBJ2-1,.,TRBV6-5,CASSADWSSYNEQFF,TGTGCCAGCAGCGCCGACTGGAGCTCCTACAATGAGCAGTTCTTC
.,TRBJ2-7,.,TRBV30,CAWSRGHSYEQYF,TGTGCCTGGAGCAGGGGTCACTCCTACGAGCAGTACTTC
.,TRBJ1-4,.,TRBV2,CASSSPTLDGDNEKLFF,TGTGCCAGCAGTTCACCAACCCTGGACGGCGATAATGAAAAACTGTTTTTT
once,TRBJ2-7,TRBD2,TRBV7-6,CASSLESASGSREQYF,TGTGCCAGCAGCTTAGAATCGGCTAGCGGGAGTCGCGAGCAGTACTTC
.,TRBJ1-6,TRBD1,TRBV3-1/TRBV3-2,CASSQSPSGTGGRPLHF,TGTGCCAGCAGTCAATCCCCATCCGGGACAGGGGGTAGGCCCCTCCACTTT